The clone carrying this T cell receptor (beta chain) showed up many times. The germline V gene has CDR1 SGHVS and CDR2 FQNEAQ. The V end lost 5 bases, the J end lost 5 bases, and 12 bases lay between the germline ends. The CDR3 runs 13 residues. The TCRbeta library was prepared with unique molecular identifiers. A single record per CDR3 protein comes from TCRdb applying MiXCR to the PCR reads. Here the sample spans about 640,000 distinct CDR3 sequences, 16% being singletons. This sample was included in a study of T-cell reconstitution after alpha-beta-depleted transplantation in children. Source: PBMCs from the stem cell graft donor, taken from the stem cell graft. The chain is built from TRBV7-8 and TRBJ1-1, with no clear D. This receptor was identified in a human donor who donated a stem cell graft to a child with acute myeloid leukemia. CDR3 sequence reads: CASSLRPGTEAFF. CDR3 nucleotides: TGTGCCAGCAGCCTACGACCTGGAACTGAAGCTTTCTTT.